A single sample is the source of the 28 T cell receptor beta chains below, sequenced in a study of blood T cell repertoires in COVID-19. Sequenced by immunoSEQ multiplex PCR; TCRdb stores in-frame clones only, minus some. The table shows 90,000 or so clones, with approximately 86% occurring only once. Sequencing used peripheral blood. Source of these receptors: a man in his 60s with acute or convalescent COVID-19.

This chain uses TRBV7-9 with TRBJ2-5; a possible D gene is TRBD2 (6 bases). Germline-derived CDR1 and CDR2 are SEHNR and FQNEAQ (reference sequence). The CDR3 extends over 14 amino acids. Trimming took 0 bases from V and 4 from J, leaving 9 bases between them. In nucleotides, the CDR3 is TGTGCCAGCAGCTTAGCCGGGACTCTAGAGACCCAGTACTTC. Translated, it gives CASSLAGTLETQYF.

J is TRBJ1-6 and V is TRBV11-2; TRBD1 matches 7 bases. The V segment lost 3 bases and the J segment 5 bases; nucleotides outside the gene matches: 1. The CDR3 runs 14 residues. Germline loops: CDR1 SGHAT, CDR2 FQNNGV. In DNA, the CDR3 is TGTGCCAGCAGCTTGGGACAGAATAATTCACCCCTCCACTTT. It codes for CASSLGQNNSPLHF.

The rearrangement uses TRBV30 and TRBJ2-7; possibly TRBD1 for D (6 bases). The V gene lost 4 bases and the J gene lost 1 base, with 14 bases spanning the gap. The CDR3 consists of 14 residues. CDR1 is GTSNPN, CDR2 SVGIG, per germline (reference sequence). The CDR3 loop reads CAWIRDTVSYEQYF. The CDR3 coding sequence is TGTGCCTGGATACGGGACACCGTGTCCTACGAGCAGTACTTC.

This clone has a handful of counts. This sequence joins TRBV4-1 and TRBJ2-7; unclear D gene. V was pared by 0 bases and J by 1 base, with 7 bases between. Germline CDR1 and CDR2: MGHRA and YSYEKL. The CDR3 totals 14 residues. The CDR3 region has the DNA TGCGCCAGCAGCCAAGATGCAGTATCCTACGAGCAGTACTTC. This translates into CASSQDAVSYEQYF.

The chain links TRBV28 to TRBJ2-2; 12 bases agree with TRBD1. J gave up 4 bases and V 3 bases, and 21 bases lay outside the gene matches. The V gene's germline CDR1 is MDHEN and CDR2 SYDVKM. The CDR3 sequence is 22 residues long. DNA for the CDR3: TGTGCCAGCAGTTTTAATTTCCCGGGGACAGGGGGCCCCCTGCACCCCACCGGGGAGCTGTTTTTT. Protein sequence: CASSFNFPGTGGPLHPTGELFF.

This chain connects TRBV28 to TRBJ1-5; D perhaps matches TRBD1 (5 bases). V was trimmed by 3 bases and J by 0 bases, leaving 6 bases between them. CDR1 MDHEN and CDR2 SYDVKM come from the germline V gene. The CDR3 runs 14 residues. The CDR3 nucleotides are TGTGCCAGCAGTTTGGGGCCTAGCAATCAGCCCCAGCATTTT. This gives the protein CASSLGPSNQPQHF.

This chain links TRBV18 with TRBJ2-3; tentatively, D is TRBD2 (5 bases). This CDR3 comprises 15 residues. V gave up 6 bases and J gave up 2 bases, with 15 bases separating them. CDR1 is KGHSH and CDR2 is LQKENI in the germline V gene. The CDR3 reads CASSSRTDFTDTQYF. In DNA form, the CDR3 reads TGTGCCAGCTCTTCTCGGACGGACTTCACAGATACGCAGTATTTT.

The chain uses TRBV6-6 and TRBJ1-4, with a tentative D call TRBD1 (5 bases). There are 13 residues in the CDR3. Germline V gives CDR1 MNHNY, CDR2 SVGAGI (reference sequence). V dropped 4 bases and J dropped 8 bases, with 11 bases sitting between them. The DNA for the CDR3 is TGTGCCAGCAGTTTGATCAGGGAAGAAAAACTGTTTTTT. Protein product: CASSLIREEKLFF.

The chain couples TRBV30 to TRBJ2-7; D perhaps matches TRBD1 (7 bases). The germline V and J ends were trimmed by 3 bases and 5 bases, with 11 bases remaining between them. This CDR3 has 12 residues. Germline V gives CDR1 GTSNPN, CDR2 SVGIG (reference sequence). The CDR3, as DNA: TGTGCCTGGAGCCAGGGGGGCGACGAGCAGTACTTC. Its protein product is CAWSQGGDEQYF.

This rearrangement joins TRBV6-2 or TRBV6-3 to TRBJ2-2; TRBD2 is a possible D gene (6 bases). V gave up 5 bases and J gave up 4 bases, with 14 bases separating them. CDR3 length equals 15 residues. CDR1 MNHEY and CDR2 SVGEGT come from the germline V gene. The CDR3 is CASSRRRVGTGELFF. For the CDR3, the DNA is TGTGCCAGCAGTCGGCGGAGGGTAGGCACCGGGGAGCTGTTTTTT.

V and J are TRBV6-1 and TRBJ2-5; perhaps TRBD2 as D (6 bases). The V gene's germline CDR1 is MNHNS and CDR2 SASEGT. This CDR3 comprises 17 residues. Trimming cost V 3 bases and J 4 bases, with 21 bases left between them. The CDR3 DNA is TGTGCCAGCAGTGACGATCGGGCAGTCTGGAGGGCAGAGACCCAGTACTTC. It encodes CASSDDRAVWRAETQYF.

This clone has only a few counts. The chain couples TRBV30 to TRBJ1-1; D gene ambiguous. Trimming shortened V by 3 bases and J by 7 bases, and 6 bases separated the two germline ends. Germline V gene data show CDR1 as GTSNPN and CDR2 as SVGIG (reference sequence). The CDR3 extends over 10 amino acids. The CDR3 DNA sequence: TGTGCCTGGAGAAGCCGTGAAGCTTTCTTT. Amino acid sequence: CAWRSREAFF.

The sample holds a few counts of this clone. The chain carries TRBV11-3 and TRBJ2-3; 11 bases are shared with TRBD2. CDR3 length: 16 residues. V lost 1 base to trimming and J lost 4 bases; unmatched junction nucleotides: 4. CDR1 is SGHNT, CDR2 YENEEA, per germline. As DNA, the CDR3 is TGTGCCAGCAGCTTAGGACTAGCGGGAATGTCAGATACGCAGTATTTT. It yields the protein CASSLGLAGMSDTQYF.

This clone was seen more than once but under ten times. For the CDR3, the DNA is TGTGCCAGCAGCAAAGGGCGGGATTCACCCCTCCACTTT. It yields the protein CASSKGRDSPLHF. The chain carries TRBV9 and TRBJ1-6; unclear D gene. Germline-derived CDR1 and CDR2 are SGDLS and YYNGEE. The V and J ends lost 4 bases and 8 bases respectively, with 10 bases between them. The CDR3 sequence is 13 residues long.

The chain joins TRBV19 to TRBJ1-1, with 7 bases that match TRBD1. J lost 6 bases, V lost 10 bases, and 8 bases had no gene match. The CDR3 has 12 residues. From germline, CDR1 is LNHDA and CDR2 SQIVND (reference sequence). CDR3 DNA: TGTGCCACTACAGGGGTAGGAGCTGAAGCTTTCTTT. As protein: CATTGVGAEAFF. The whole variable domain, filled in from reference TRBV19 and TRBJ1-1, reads DGGITQSPKYLFRKEGQNVTLSCEQNLNHDAMYWYRQDPGQGLRLIYYSQIVNDFQKGDIAEGYSVSREKKESFPLTVTSAQKNPTAFYLCATTGVGAEAFFGQGTRLTVV.

This chain's CDR3 is CASRSTGTANSPLHF. For the CDR3, the DNA is TGTGCCAGCAGATCCACCGGGACAGCCAATTCACCCCTCCACTTT. J is TRBJ1-6 and V is TRBV6-5; 7 bases are a match to TRBD1. In germline, CDR1 is MNHEY, CDR2 SVGAGI. The CDR3 loop spans 15 amino acids. Germline trimming cut 6 bases from V and 7 bases from J; bases unmatched to any gene: 9.

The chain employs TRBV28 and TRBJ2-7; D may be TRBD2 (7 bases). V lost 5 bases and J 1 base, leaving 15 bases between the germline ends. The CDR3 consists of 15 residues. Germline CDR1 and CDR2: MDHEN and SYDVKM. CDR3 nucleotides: TGTGCCAGCAGTCAGAGCGGGACATCTTCCTACGAGCAGTACTTC. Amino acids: CASSQSGTSSYEQYF.

This CDR3 is CASSPEGLSYNEQFF. Written as DNA, the CDR3 is TGTGCCAGCAGCCCGGAGGGCCTGAGTTACAATGAGCAGTTCTTC. The V and J genes are TRBV7-2 and TRBJ2-1; D might be TRBD2 (6 bases). V was cut by 5 bases and J by 4 bases, with 15 bases left in between. Germline V CDR1 and CDR2: SGHTA, FQGNSA. CDR3 length: 15 residues.

CDR3 sequence: CASSYGWATQYF. CDR3 bases: TGTGCCAGCAGTTACGGTTGGGCGACCCAGTACTTC. The rearrangement joins TRBV6-2 or TRBV6-3 to TRBJ2-5; D is unclear. The CDR3 is made up of 12 amino acids. Trimming removed 2 bases from V and 7 bases from J, with 8 bases in between. CDR1 and CDR2 (germline): MNHEY, SVGEGT.

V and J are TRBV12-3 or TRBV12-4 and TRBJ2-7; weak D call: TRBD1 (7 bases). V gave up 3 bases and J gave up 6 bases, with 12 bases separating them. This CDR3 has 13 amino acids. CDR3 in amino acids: CASSFRQGGEQYF. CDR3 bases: TGTGCCAGCAGTTTCCGACAGGGAGGCGAGCAGTACTTC.

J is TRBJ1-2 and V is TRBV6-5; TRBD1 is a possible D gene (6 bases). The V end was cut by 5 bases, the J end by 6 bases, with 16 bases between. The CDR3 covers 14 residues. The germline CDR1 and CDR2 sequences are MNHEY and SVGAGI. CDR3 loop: CASSPVVGGHGYTF. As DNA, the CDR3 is TGTGCCAGCAGTCCTGTTGTGGGGGGGCATGGCTACACCTTC.

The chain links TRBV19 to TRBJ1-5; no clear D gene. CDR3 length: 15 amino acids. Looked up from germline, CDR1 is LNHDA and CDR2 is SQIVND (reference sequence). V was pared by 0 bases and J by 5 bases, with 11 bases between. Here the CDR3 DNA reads TGTGCCAGTAGTATAGATCATACACCCTATCAGCCCCAGCATTTT. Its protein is CASSIDHTPYQPQHF.

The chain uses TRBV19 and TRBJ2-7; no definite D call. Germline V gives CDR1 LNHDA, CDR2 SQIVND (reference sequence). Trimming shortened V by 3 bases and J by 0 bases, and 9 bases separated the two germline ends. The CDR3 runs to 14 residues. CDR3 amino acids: CASSMNSVSYEQYF. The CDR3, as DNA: TGTGCCAGTAGTATGAACAGTGTCTCCTACGAGCAGTACTTC.

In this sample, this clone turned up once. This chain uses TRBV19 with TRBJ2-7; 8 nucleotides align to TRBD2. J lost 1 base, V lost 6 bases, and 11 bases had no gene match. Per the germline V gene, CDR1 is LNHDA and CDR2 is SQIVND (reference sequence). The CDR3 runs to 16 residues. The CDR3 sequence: CASRSLAGRHSYEQYF. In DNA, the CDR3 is TGTGCCAGTAGAAGTCTAGCGGGCCGCCATTCCTACGAGCAGTACTTC.

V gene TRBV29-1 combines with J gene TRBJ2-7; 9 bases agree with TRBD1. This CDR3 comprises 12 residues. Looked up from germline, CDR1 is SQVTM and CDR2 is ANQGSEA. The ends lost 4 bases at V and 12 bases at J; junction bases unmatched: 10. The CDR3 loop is CSVGIQGAWLYF. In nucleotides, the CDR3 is TGCAGCGTTGGCATACAGGGGGCTTGGCTGTACTTC.

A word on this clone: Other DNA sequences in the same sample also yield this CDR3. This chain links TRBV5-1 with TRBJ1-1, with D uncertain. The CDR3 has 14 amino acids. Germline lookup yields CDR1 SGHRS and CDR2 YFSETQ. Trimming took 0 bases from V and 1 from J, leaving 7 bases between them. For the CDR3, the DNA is TGCGCCAGCAGCTTGGACAGTTCGAACACTGAAGCTTTCTTT. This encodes CASSLDSSNTEAFF.

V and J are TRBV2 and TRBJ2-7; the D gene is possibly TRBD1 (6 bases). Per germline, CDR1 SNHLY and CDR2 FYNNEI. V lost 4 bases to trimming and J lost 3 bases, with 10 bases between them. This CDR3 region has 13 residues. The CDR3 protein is CASSVDRSYEQYF. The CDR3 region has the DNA TGTGCCAGCAGTGTTGACAGGAGCTACGAGCAGTACTTC.

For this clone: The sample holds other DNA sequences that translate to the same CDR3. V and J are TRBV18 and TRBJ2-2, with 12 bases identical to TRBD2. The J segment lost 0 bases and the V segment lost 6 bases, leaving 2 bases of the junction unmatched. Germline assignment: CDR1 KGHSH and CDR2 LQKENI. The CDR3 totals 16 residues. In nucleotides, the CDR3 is TGTGCCAGCTCCCGGACTAGCGGGGCGAACACCGGGGAGCTGTTTTTT. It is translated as CASSRTSGANTGELFF.